This is a list of T cell receptor beta chains from one sample in a study of blood T cell repertoires in COVID-19. The method was immunoSEQ multiplex PCR; TCRdb's version includes in-frame clones alone and lacks a portion of them. The profile covers about 100,000 clones, with approximately 90% appearing a single time and about 32% taken by the ten largest. The material sequenced was peripheral blood. These receptors all come from a woman of 80 years or more with acute or convalescent COVID-19. Both conserved end residues are part of each CDR3. The D gene is left open where the match is weak. Clone size is shown for a subset of rows, as once, few, many or a class of expanded clone.

size,J,D,V,DNA,CDR3
.,TRBJ1-2,.,TRBV28,TGTGCCAGCAGTTTAACATTGGATGGCTACACCTTC,CASSLTLDGYTF
once,TRBJ2-3,.,TRBV10-3,TGTGCCATCAAACCCACAGGGCCGAGCACAGATACGCAGTATTTT,CAIKPTGPSTDTQYF
.,TRBJ2-2,.,TRBV6-6,TGTGCCAGCGCAGGGTACACCGGGGAGCTGTTTTTT,CASAGYTGELFF
once,TRBJ1-2,.,TRBV27,TGTGCCAGCAGTTTAGGGGGCGGCTATGGCTACACCTTC,CASSLGGGYGYTF
once,TRBJ2-5,.,TRBV6-5,TGTGCCAGCAGGACCCAGGGAGAGACCCAGTACTTC,CASRTQGETQYF
.,TRBJ2-1,TRBD2,TRBV10-3,TGTGCCATCAGTGATCTAGCGGGGGCTTCAAATGAGCAGTTCTTC,CAISDLAGASNEQFF
.,TRBJ2-7,.,TRBV12-3/TRBV12-4,TGTGCCAGCGGTGCTACGCACTACGAGCAGTACTTC,CASGATHYEQYF
few,TRBJ2-1,TRBD2,TRBV6-6,TGTGCCAGCAGACCTTCAGCGGGGGGGATCGACAATGAGCAGTTCTTC,CASRPSAGGIDNEQFF
few,TRBJ2-6,.,TRBV15,TGTGCCACCAGCAGAGATCGAGGGCTTGCTGGGGCCAACGTCCTGACTTTC,CATSRDRGLAGANVLTF
.,TRBJ1-1,.,TRBV11-2,TGTGCCAGCAGCTTAAATGGAGTAAACCCTGAAGCTTTCTTT,CASSLNGVNPEAFF
.,TRBJ2-4,.,TRBV7-9,TGTGCCAGCAGCATACAGGTTTTAGCCAAAAACATTCAGTACTTC,CASSIQVLAKNIQYF
.,TRBJ2-1,.,TRBV9,TGTGCCAGCAGCGTAGGGGGGCCATCCTACAATGAGCAGTTCTTC,CASSVGGPSYNEQFF
.,TRBJ1-1,.,TRBV18,TGTGCCAGCTCACCTCTCCCGACAGGGAACACTGAAGCTTTCTTT,CASSPLPTGNTEAFF
.,TRBJ1-6,TRBD1,TRBV30,TGTGCCGCAAAGGGGGCCGTTTATTCACCCCTCCACTTT,CAAKGAVYSPLHF
many,TRBJ1-6,TRBD1,TRBV5-4,TGTGCCAGCAGCTCTACCGGGGACAGACGATACTTT,CASSSTGDRRYF
.,TRBJ1-1,.,TRBV10-3,TGTGCCATCAACTCCCGGCGTCAGGATAAGAACACTGAAGCTTTCTTT,CAINSRRQDKNTEAFF
.,TRBJ1-2,.,TRBV11-1,TGTGCCAGCAGCTTAGGAGGGCTTGACTATGGCTACACCTTC,CASSLGGLDYGYTF
.,TRBJ2-5,.,TRBV24-1,TGTGCCACCAGTGATTTGGCAGGGAACGAAGAGACCCAGTACTTC,CATSDLAGNEETQYF
.,TRBJ1-1,.,TRBV7-9,TGTGCCAGCTATTATTCCGGGGGGAGGACTGAAGCTTTCTTT,CASYYSGGRTEAFF
once,TRBJ1-5,TRBD1,TRBV4-3,TGCGCCAGCAGCCAAGATGGACAGGCAAATCAGCCCCAGCATTTT,CASSQDGQANQPQHF
.,TRBJ2-7,TRBD1,TRBV5-5,TGTGCCAGCAGCGAGCCGCAGGGGGAGTACGAGCAGTACTTC,CASSEPQGEYEQYF
.,TRBJ2-7,.,TRBV7-8,TGTGCCAGCAGCCCTGGGGCGTACGAGCAGTACTTC,CASSPGAYEQYF